This TCR beta chain was obtained from a study of beta chain features in type 1 diabetes. Germline V gives CDR1 LNHDA, CDR2 SQIVND (reference sequence). The length of the CDR3 is 16 residues. Expressed TCRB transcripts were sequenced because the entire RNA isolate underwent reverse transcription. Using immunoSEQ multiplex PCR, the repertoire was profiled, and TCRdb retains in-frame clones only, with some absent. Of about 220,000 clones in the sample, about a tenth are singletons; the top ten hold 1% to 1.5%. In its sample, this clone was seen a few times. Sequencing used central memory CD4+ T cells from blood. The sequence was collected from a man younger than 35 in good health. J is TRBJ1-2 and V is TRBV19; D is undetermined. Here the CDR3 DNA reads TGTGCTACCGGAAAGGACCTAGGGTCAGCTAACTATGGCTACACCTTC. Translated: CATGKDLGSANYGYTF.